Below, 27 T cell receptor beta chains from the same sample are listed, as sequenced in a study of TIL therapy for anti-PD-1-resistant metastatic lung cancer. The libraries were made with immunoSEQ v3. TCRdb's table, derived via immunoSEQ multiplex PCR, lists solely in-frame clones and lacks some. This table has some 16,000 clones, approximately 69% appearing once. As to time point: pre-treatment sample, taken before nivolumab and TIL therapy. Source: blood, taken at baseline. These receptor sequences come from a person between 25 and 79 years old with non-small cell lung cancer.

The chain links TRBV19 to TRBJ1-6; D is ambiguous. Deletions cut 6 bases from V and 8 bases from J, with 11 bases between. There are 13 residues in the CDR3. Germline CDR1 reads LNHDA; CDR2 reads SQIVND (reference sequence). CDR3 protein: CASSGEVDSPLHF. The CDR3 nucleotides are TGTGCCAGTAGCGGCGAGGTCGATTCACCCCTCCACTTT. Filled out from reference TRBV19 and TRBJ1-6, the complete variable domain reads DGGITQSPKYLFRKEGQNVTLSCEQNLNHDAMYWYRQDPGQGLRLIYYSQIVNDFQKGDIAEGYSVSREKKESFPLTVTSAQKNPTAFYLCASSGEVDSPLHFGNGTRLTVT.

V is TRBV30 and J is TRBJ2-5; D possibly corresponds to TRBD1 (5 bases). The CDR3 has 11 amino acids. Looked up from germline, CDR1 is GTSNPN and CDR2 is SVGIG (reference sequence). V was cut by 8 bases and J by 4 bases, with 11 bases left in between. DNA of the CDR3: TGTGCCCTCGGGCAGGGAGAGACCCAGTACTTC. Protein: CALGQGETQYF.

The CDR3 DNA follows: TGTGCCAGTAGAGGGACAGCCGCTAGCACAGATACGCAGTATTTT. Translation: CASRGTAASTDTQYF. The rearrangement joins TRBV19 to TRBJ2-3; 7 bases align to TRBD1. Germline CDR1 and CDR2: LNHDA and SQIVND (reference sequence). With V trimmed by 6 bases and J by 0 bases, 6 bases remained unmatched. The CDR3 extends over 15 amino acids.

The chain joins TRBV13 to TRBJ2-5; maybe TRBD1 (6 bases). From germline, CDR1 is PRHDT and CDR2 FYEKMQ (reference sequence). The CDR3 loop spans 15 amino acids. Trimming took 5 bases from V and 0 from J, leaving 13 bases between them. CDR3 residues: CASSKGGAYQETQYF. The CDR3 DNA follows: TGTGCCAGCAGCAAAGGGGGAGCCTACCAAGAGACCCAGTACTTC. The complete variable domain, with remaining parts taken from reference TRBV13 and TRBJ2-5, reads AAGVIQSPRHLIKEKRETATLKCYPIPRHDTVYWYQQGPGQDPQFLISFYEKMQSDKGSIPDRFSAQQFSDYHSELNMSSLELGDSALYFCASSKGGAYQETQYFGPGTRLLVL.

The chain combines TRBV6-5 with TRBJ1-1; 9 nucleotides agree with TRBD1. Trimming at V came to 4 bases and at J to 5 bases, leaving 8 bases not matched to a gene. Germline-derived CDR1 and CDR2 are MNHEY and SVGAGI. The CDR3 has 15 residues. The CDR3, as DNA: TGTGCCAGCAGTTCTTCCGGGACAGGGCTGACTGAAGCTTTCTTT. Translation: CASSSSGTGLTEAFF.

This chain uses TRBV5-5 with TRBJ1-4; TRBD1 aligns across 9 bases. Looked up from germline, CDR1 is SGHKS and CDR2 is YYEKEE (reference sequence). This CDR3 region has 15 residues. The trim removed 1 base at V and 4 bases at J, leaving 2 bases unmatched. CDR3 residues: CASSLRQGVNEKLFF. CDR3 bases: TGTGCCAGCAGCTTGCGACAGGGGGTTAATGAAAAACTGTTTTTT. The entire variable domain, with the rest obtained from reference TRBV5-5 and TRBJ1-4, is as follows: DAGVTQSPTHLIKTRGQQVTLRCSPISGHKSVSWYQQVLGQGPQFIFQYYEKEERGRGNFPDRFSARQFPNYSSELNVNALLLGDSALYLCASSLRQGVNEKLFFGSGTQLSVL.

The table lists this clone with a few counts. The gene calls are TRBV2 and TRBJ2-7; D might be TRBD1 (5 bases). The germline CDR1 and CDR2 sequences are SNHLY and FYNNEI. This CDR3 contains 12 residues. Trimming cost V 6 bases and J 3 bases, with 9 bases left between them. CDR3 in amino acids: CASRSQVYEQYF. For the CDR3, the DNA is TGTGCCAGCAGATCACAGGTCTACGAGCAGTACTTC.

The J gene is TRBJ2-1, the V gene TRBV6-4, with 8 bases fitting TRBD2. Germline CDR1 is MRHNA and CDR2 is SNTAGT. The CDR3 totals 15 residues. The trim removed 0 bases at V and 3 bases at J, leaving 1 base unmatched. The CDR3 coding sequence is TGTGCCAGCAGTGACTCCGGGGGGGGCTACAATGAGCAGTTCTTC. Its protein product is CASSDSGGGYNEQFF.

The J gene is TRBJ1-2, the V gene TRBV27; no reliable D call. The V end lost 1 base, the J end lost 1 base, and 13 bases lay between the germline ends. The CDR3 loop spans 16 amino acids. Germline CDR1 MNHEY, CDR2 SMNVEV (reference sequence). CDR3 amino acids: CASSLFALDFNYGYTF. The CDR3 coding sequence is TGTGCCAGCAGTTTATTCGCACTGGATTTTAACTATGGCTACACCTTC.

The chain has TRBV11-2 and TRBJ2-5; 11 nucleotides agree with TRBD2. From germline, CDR1 is SGHAT and CDR2 FQNNGV. There are 16 residues in the CDR3. Trimming took 5 bases from V and 5 from J; bases not matched to a gene: 10. The CDR3 DNA reads as TGTGCCAGCAGCCCCATTAGCGGGGGGGCCGGGGAGACCCAGTACTTC. This sequence encodes CASSPISGGAGETQYF.

The CDR3 DNA follows: TGTGCCAGCAGTGAGGGGTACAAAACGAGGGAGACCCAGTACTTC. It encodes CASSEGYKTRETQYF. The chain has TRBV6-1 and TRBJ2-5, with D hard to call. This CDR3 contains 15 residues. Germline V gene lookup returns CDR1 MNHNS and CDR2 SASEGT. Trimming left V 3 bases short and J 5 bases short, with 16 bases between.

The chain carries TRBV7-9 and TRBJ2-5; D gene ambiguous. The J call is in doubt because the DNA end fits TRBJ2-7 better. Germline-derived CDR1 and CDR2 are SEHNR and FQNEAQ (reference sequence). This CDR3 is 14 amino acids long. In DNA form, the CDR3 reads TGTGCCAGCAGCCCACTTGGTAGGGCCTACGAGCAGTACTTC. This translates into CASSPLGRAYEQYF.

The chain carries TRBV2 and TRBJ2-3; D tentatively reads TRBD1 or TRBD2 (5 bases each). Germline lookup yields CDR1 SNHLY and CDR2 FYNNEI. The CDR3 totals 13 residues. Trimming removed 9 bases at V and 0 bases at J, with 10 bases between. CDR3 coding DNA: TGTGCCAGTTCGGGACCTAGCACAGATACGCAGTATTTT. It codes for CASSGPSTDTQYF.

The table lists this clone with a count of one. This chain joins TRBV5-6 and TRBJ2-7, with 8 positions matching TRBD1. This CDR3 spans 14 amino acids. Germline CDR1 and CDR2: SGHDT and YYEEEE. The J segment lost 6 bases and the V segment lost 5 bases, leaving 10 bases of the junction unmatched. The CDR3 coding sequence is TGTGCCAGCAGTCCCGACAGGGGAACCGGCGAGCAGTACTTC. Its translation: CASSPDRGTGEQYF.

The chain couples TRBV27 to TRBJ2-7; tentatively, D is TRBD2 (5 bases). The CDR3 contains 14 residues. Trimming left V 5 bases short and J 4 bases short, with 15 bases between. From germline, CDR1 is MNHEY and CDR2 SMNVEV (reference sequence). This CDR3 is CASSRRDTLYEQYF. The CDR3 nucleotides are TGTGCCAGCAGTCGTCGGGATACCTTGTACGAGCAGTACTTC.

This clone showed up just a few times. V gene TRBV5-6 combines with J gene TRBJ1-1; D is undetermined. Germline V CDR1 and CDR2: SGHDT, YYEEEE. V was trimmed by 1 base and J by 0 bases, leaving 10 bases between them. The CDR3 sequence is 15 residues long. CDR3 nucleotide sequence: TGTGCCAGCAGCTTGAATGGCAGATTGAACACTGAAGCTTTCTTT. It codes for CASSLNGRLNTEAFF.

This chain uses TRBV6-6 with TRBJ2-3; D perhaps matches TRBD2 (7 bases). CDR1 and CDR2 (germline): MNHNY, SVGAGI (reference sequence). Trimming removed 11 bases from V and 1 base from J, with 10 bases in between. The CDR3 has 12 amino acids. In nucleotides, the CDR3 is TGTGCCGAGGGGGGGGGCACAGATACGCAGTATTTT. Amino acid sequence: CAEGGGTDTQYF.

The rearrangement joins TRBV2 to TRBJ2-7; a weak D match, TRBD1 (5 bases). Germline CDR1 and CDR2: SNHLY and FYNNEI. This CDR3 spans 12 amino acids. V was pared by 6 bases and J by 2 bases, with 8 bases between. CDR3 protein: CASRGQPYEQYF. The DNA for the CDR3 is TGTGCCAGCAGGGGGCAACCCTACGAGCAGTACTTC.

The CDR3 here is CASSQDKNRGDQPQHF. In DNA form, the CDR3 reads TGTGCCAGCAGCCAGGATAAAAACAGGGGAGATCAGCCCCAGCATTTT. This chain joins TRBV4-2 and TRBJ1-5; TRBD1 aligns across 7 bases. CDR1 is LGHNA, CDR2 YNFKEQ, per germline. J lost 5 bases, V lost 3 bases, and 10 bases had no gene match. The CDR3 consists of 16 residues.

There are a few counts of this clone. The chain combines TRBV6-5 with TRBJ2-5, with D unclear. The V gene lost 6 bases and the J gene lost 5 bases, with 7 bases spanning the gap. The CDR3 spans 11 residues. Germline V gene data show CDR1 as MNHEY and CDR2 as SVGAGI. The CDR3 nucleotides are TGTGCCAGCAGACATGGTGAGACCCAGTACTTC. It yields the protein CASRHGETQYF.

The CDR3 DNA sequence: TGTGCCATCAGTGACGCCGGGACTAGGAATGAGCAGTTCTTC. Protein: CAISDAGTRNEQFF. V gene TRBV10-3 combines with J gene TRBJ2-1, with 8 bases identical to TRBD2. J gave up 7 bases and V 3 bases, and 5 bases lay outside the gene matches. The CDR3 spans 14 residues. Germline assignment: CDR1 ENHRY and CDR2 SYGVKD.

This chain links TRBV25-1 with TRBJ2-7; 8 bases align to TRBD1. Losses at the gene ends were 6 bases for V and 5 bases for J; bases not matched to a gene: 6. The length of the CDR3 is 13 residues. Germline V gives CDR1 MGHDK, CDR2 SYGVNS. The CDR3 DNA reads as TGTGCCAGCAGCGCCAGGGGGCGGGACGAGCAGTACTTC. Translating it yields CASSARGRDEQYF.

The genes are TRBV10-3 and TRBJ2-7; 8 nucleotides agree with TRBD1. This CDR3 has 13 amino acids. Germline values: CDR1 ENHRY, CDR2 SYGVKD. V was clipped by 10 bases and J by 2 bases; unmatched bases: 7. The CDR3 bases are TGTGCCACGACAGGGGTGGAAACCTACGAGCAGTACTTC. Its translation is CATTGVETYEQYF.

The rearrangement uses TRBV4-1 and TRBJ2-1; tentative D call: TRBD2 (6 bases). Germline CDR1 is MGHRA and CDR2 is YSYEKL. There are 15 residues in the CDR3. With 4 bases removed from V and 0 bases from J, the gap between germline ends came to 10 bases. The CDR3 sequence is CASSPGEGSYNEQFF. CDR3 nucleotides: TGCGCCAGCAGCCCGGGGGAAGGCTCCTACAATGAGCAGTTCTTC.

The chain joins TRBV5-6 to TRBJ2-5, with 11 bases aligning to TRBD1. CDR3 length equals 17 residues. Germline CDR1 reads SGHDT; CDR2 reads YYEEEE. V lost 2 bases and J lost 5; bases outside the gene matches: 11. CDR3 nucleotide sequence: TGTGCCAGCAGCTTCCTTACCCGGACAGGGGGCGGGGAGACCCAGTACTTC. It translates to CASSFLTRTGGGETQYF.

The V gene is TRBV29-1, the J gene TRBJ1-1; TRBD1 matches at 7 bases. Trimming at V came to 7 bases and at J to 4 bases, leaving 9 bases not matched to a gene. The CDR3 loop spans 13 amino acids. Germline V lookup: CDR1 SQVTM, CDR2 ANQGSEA. The DNA for the CDR3 is TGCAGCGCTATGACAGGGTTTTTCACTGAAGCTTTCTTT. Its translation: CSAMTGFFTEAFF.

The CDR3, as DNA: TGCGCCAGCAGCCAAGATTTGGGGGGGACGCGTCCGGGGGTCAATGAAGCTTTCTTT. It codes for CASSQDLGGTRPGVNEAFF. The chain recombines TRBV4-3 with TRBJ1-1; weak D call: TRBD1 (5 bases). Trimming shortened V by 0 bases and J by 7 bases, and 27 bases separated the two germline ends. Looked up from germline, CDR1 is LGHNA and CDR2 is YSLEER. The CDR3 is made up of 19 amino acids.